This is a list of T cell receptor beta chains from one sample in a study of T-cell reconstitution after alpha-beta-depleted transplantation in children. TCRdb reprocessed the PCR reads with MiXCR, giving one entry per CDR3 protein. The sample lists 250,000 to 300,000 distinct CDR3 sequences; approximately 7.3% were seen once. Sequenced material: peripheral blood, taken 360 days after TCRalphabeta/CD19-depleted stem cell transplant. These receptors all stem from a female patient aged 2-15 years who had a stem cell transplant for Fanconi anemia, so the T cells may come from the graft donor. Each CDR3 is given with its conserved first and last residue. Each record gives: J gene, V gene, clone size, D gene, CDR3 length, CDR3 DNA, CDR3 protein. D genes are given only for firm matches. Only some rows state a clone size, as once, few, many or a class for expanded clones.

TRBJ2-1,TRBV5-1,many,TRBD2,15,TGCGCCAGCAGCTTAGCGGGAGCCGGTTACGGGTGGCAGTTCTTC,CASSLAGAGYGWQFF
TRBJ2-3,TRBV5-6,many,TRBD1,15,TGTGCCAGCACCAGGGACAGGGGGCCGACAGATACGCAGTATTTT,CASTRDRGPTDTQYF
TRBJ2-5,TRBV12-5,few,TRBD1,14,TGTGCTAGTGCCCAAACAGGGGCGGAAGAGACCCAGTACTTC,CASAQTGAEETQYF
TRBJ1-5,TRBV7-9,many,NA,14,TGTGCCAGCAGCTTAGACACGGTCATCCAGCCCCAGCATTTT,CASSLDTVIQPQHF
TRBJ1-1,TRBV12-3/TRBV12-4,many,TRBD1,15,TGTGCCAGCAGTTTACGCAGGACAGGGGGCTTGGAAGCTTTCTTT,CASSLRRTGGLEAFF
TRBJ2-2,TRBV15,many,NA,16,TGTGCCACCAGTTATGGACGCAACGCGAACACCGGGGAGCTGTTTTTT,CATSYGRNANTGELFF
TRBJ1-1,TRBV20-1,many,NA,14,TGCAGTGCTAGAGTTACCAGGGATCCCACTGAAGCTTTCTTT,CSARVTRDPTEAFF
TRBJ1-2,TRBV28,many,TRBD1,14,TGTGCCAGCAGTTTCCGAAAGGGGGCGGGGGGCTACACCTTC,CASSFRKGAGGYTF
TRBJ2-1,TRBV7-2,few,NA,16,TGTGCCAGCAGCGGACGAGTTGGGCTAGCGTCGGATGAGCAGTTCTTC,CASSGRVGLASDEQFF
TRBJ1-6,TRBV6-1,few,NA,14,TGTGCCAGCAGGCGGGACACTACGAGTTCACCCCTCCACTTT,CASRRDTTSSPLHF
TRBJ2-5,TRBV28,few,TRBD1,15,TGTGCCAGCAGTTTAGGGACAGGGGGGAGGAAGACCCAGTACTTC,CASSLGTGGRKTQYF
TRBJ2-1,TRBV6-5,few,NA,12,TGTGCCAGCAGAAGAAGCAGGGGTGAGCAGTTCTTC,CASRRSRGEQFF
TRBJ2-1,TRBV5-1,many,NA,17,TGCGCCAGCAGCTCTAGTGACGGGGGTCTACTCTACAATGAGCAGTTCTTC,CASSSSDGGLLYNEQFF
TRBJ1-4,TRBV20-1,NA,NA,14,TGCAGTGCTCTCCATGCCGCAACTAATGAAAAACTGTTTTTT,CSALHAATNEKLFF
TRBJ1-5,TRBV6-5,many,NA,15,TGTGCCAGCAGTCCTGGACCTTATGGGAATCAGCCCCAGCATTTT,CASSPGPYGNQPQHF
TRBJ2-1,TRBV15,many,TRBD2,19,TGTGCCACCAGCAGAGAGTGGTCCGTTAGCGGGAGTTTTGGCTATGAGCAGTTCTTC,CATSREWSVSGSFGYEQFF
TRBJ2-3,TRBV4-1,few,TRBD1,16,TGCGCCAGCAGCCAAACCGGGACAGGGCGCACAGATACGCAGTATTTT,CASSQTGTGRTDTQYF
TRBJ1-2,TRBV7-2,few,NA,15,TGTGCCAGCAGCCAAAGACAGACCCCTAACTATGGCTACACCTTC,CASSQRQTPNYGYTF
TRBJ1-5,TRBV24-1,many,NA,15,TGTGCCACCAGTGACCCCCGGGACAAATATCAGCCCCAGCATTTT,CATSDPRDKYQPQHF
TRBJ1-1,TRBV6-5,many,NA,13,TGTGCCAGCAGTCGGGGCCCGAACACTGAAGCTTTCTTT,CASSRGPNTEAFF
TRBJ1-1,TRBV20-1,many,NA,13,TGCAGTGCTAGATCCGTTGGGAACACTGAAGCTTTCTTT,CSARSVGNTEAFF
TRBJ2-1,TRBV7-2,many,NA,15,TGTGCCAGCACCCCGTCGAGGGGTTCCTACAATGAGCAGTTCTTC,CASTPSRGSYNEQFF
TRBJ1-4,TRBV28,many,NA,12,TGTGCCAGCAGTCACACTCAAGAAAAACTGTTTTTT,CASSHTQEKLFF
TRBJ2-5,TRBV12-3/TRBV12-4,many,NA,13,TGTGCCAGCAGTATGAGTTCCCAAGAGACCCAGTACTTC,CASSMSSQETQYF
TRBJ1-5,TRBV7-8,NA,TRBD1,16,TGTGCCAGCAGCTTAAGACAGGGACAGGGTGATCAGCCCCTGATTTTT,CASSLRQGQGDQPLIF
TRBJ2-1,TRBV7-8,many,NA,14,TGTGCCAGCAGCTTTCTTTCGGGGTCCAGGGAGCAGTTCTTC,CASSFLSGSREQFF
TRBJ1-2,TRBV7-9,few,NA,14,TGTGCCAGCAGCTCACTAGTACAGAACTATGGCTACACCTTC,CASSSLVQNYGYTF
TRBJ2-5,TRBV20-1,many,NA,14,TGCAGTGCTAGTGGTTGGGACATCGGGGAGACCCAGTACTTC,CSASGWDIGETQYF
TRBJ2-7,TRBV7-2,many,NA,13,TGTGCCAGCAGCGAACTTGGGCGTGACGAGCAGTACTTC,CASSELGRDEQYF
TRBJ2-3,TRBV4-1,many,TRBD2,18,TGCGCCAGCAGCCACCCAGTCCGTCGCGGGGGACCTAGGGATACGCAGTATTTT,CASSHPVRRGGPRDTQYF
TRBJ2-3,TRBV7-8,many,NA,17,TGTGCCAGCAGCTCCAGAGGCCCAGCCTGGGTCGCAGATACGCAGTATTTT,CASSSRGPAWVADTQYF
TRBJ1-3,TRBV7-8,many,TRBD1,15,TGTGCCAGCAGCGCAGGGACAGGGATAGAAAACACCATATATTTT,CASSAGTGIENTIYF
TRBJ2-1,TRBV5-5,many,TRBD1,17,TGTGCCAGCAGCCTGGCCCTAAACAGGGGCCTTTACAATGAGCAGTTCTTC,CASSLALNRGLYNEQFF
TRBJ2-6,TRBV2,few,NA,14,TGTGCCAGCGGACTCTTCTCTGGGGCCAACGTCCTGACTTTC,CASGLFSGANVLTF
TRBJ2-1,TRBV20-1,few,TRBD2,17,TGCTGTGCTGAAAGTTTTAGCGGGTCTTATTCCTACAATGAGCAGTTCTTC,CCAESFSGSYSYNEQFF
TRBJ2-7,TRBV28,many,TRBD1,14,TGTGCCAGCAGCCGTCGACAGGGGAGGTACGAGCAGTACTTC,CASSRRQGRYEQYF
TRBJ2-7,TRBV20-1,many,NA,14,TGCAGTGCTAGGATCACAGGGAAACTTTACGAGCAGTACTTC,CSARITGKLYEQYF
TRBJ2-3,TRBV24-1,few,TRBD2,16,TGTGCCACCAGTGACCTGACTAGCGAAAGCACAGATACGCAGTATTTT,CATSDLTSESTDTQYF
TRBJ2-5,TRBV7-2,many,TRBD1,14,TGTGCCAGCAGCTTCAGGGGGCGTCGGGAGACCCAGTACTTC,CASSFRGRRETQYF
TRBJ2-1,TRBV28,many,NA,15,TGTGCCAGCAGTGCCTTCGTCTGGGGGACAAATGAGCAGTTCTTC,CASSAFVWGTNEQFF